Listed below are T cell receptor beta chains from one sample, sequenced in a study of blood T cells in healthy people across ages. TCRdb independently ran MiXCR on the 5' RACE reads; one entry per CDR3 protein. The table lists about 1.5 million distinct CDR3 sequences, approximately 43% of them singletons. The sample comprised blood. These receptors all stem from a young woman in good health. Both conserved end residues are part of each CDR3. A D gene is named only where the DNA matches it firmly. A row's size may be missing; if present it is once, few, many or a size class.

d_gene	abundance	v_gene	j_gene	CDR3nt	CDR3aa
-	few	TRBV6-6	TRBJ1-4	TGTGCCAGCAGCCCCCGGGACACCGAAACTGAAAAACTGTTTTTT	CASSPRDTETEKLFF
TRBD2	-	TRBV12-3/TRBV12-4	TRBJ2-5	TGTGCCAGCAGCCGATTGGGGGAGGGGAGAGAGCAGTACTTC	CASSRLGEGREQYF
TRBD2	few	TRBV10-3	TRBJ2-7	TGTGCCATCAGAACCGGGACTAGCGGGAGTTTCCATGAGCAGTACTTC	CAIRTGTSGSFHEQYF
-	-	TRBV6-6	TRBJ2-7	TGTGCCAGCAGTTACTTGTCAGCCAGTTACGAGCAGTACTTC	CASSYLSASYEQYF
TRBD1	few	TRBV5-1	TRBJ2-1	TGCGCCAGCAGCCCCTCGGGGACAGAGATTAACAATGAGCAGTTCTTC	CASSPSGTEINNEQFF
-	few	TRBV20-1	TRBJ1-2	TGCAGTGCTAGCCAGCTGGCAGGGACACTCTCTAACTATGGCTACACCTTC	CSASQLAGTLSNYGYTF
-	-	TRBV20-1	TRBJ2-7	TGCAGTGCTAGGCCCGGGACCGCTACCTACGAGCAGTACTTC	CSARPGTATYEQYF
-	-	TRBV12-3/TRBV12-4	TRBJ2-3	TGTGCCAGCAGTTTAACGGGACGCCTCACCACAGATACGCAGTATTTT	CASSLTGRLTTDTQYF
-	few	TRBV25-1	TRBJ1-5	TGTGCCAGCAGTGAACAGGGTTTCAATCAGCCCCAGCATTTT	CASSEQGFNQPQHF
TRBD2	-	TRBV12-3/TRBV12-4	TRBJ2-3	TGTGCCAGCAGTTTCGGGGGGGCGCGAGCAGATACGCAGTATTTT	CASSFGGARADTQYF
-	few	TRBV7-6	TRBJ2-1	TGTGCCAGCAGCTTAGCTGCCCAGCCGACTGAGCAGTTCTTC	CASSLAAQPTEQFF
TRBD1	-	TRBV7-3	TRBJ2-2	TGTGCCAGCAGCTTAACGGGGGGACAGGGTGACACCGGGGAGCTGTTTTTT	CASSLTGGQGDTGELFF
TRBD2	-	TRBV11-2	TRBJ2-5	TGTGCCAGCAGCTTCCATCTTCTAGCGGGAAGCCAAGAGACCCAGTACTTC	CASSFHLLAGSQETQYF
TRBD2	-	TRBV4-3	TRBJ2-7	TGCGCCAGCAGCCGACTAGCGGGGGAGTACGAGCAGTACTTC	CASSRLAGEYEQYF
-	once	TRBV27	TRBJ2-7	TGTGCCAGCAGTCCAGAGCCTCCATTGACCACGCGCTACGAGCAGTACTTC	CASSPEPPLTTRYEQYF
-	-	TRBV7-6	TRBJ2-7	TGTGCCAGCAGAGGAAGGGGAATAAGTCACGAGCAGTACTTC	CASRGRGISHEQYF
TRBD1	many	TRBV6-6	TRBJ1-2	TGTGCCAGCAGCTCACCGGGACAGCGCGATGGCTACACCTTC	CASSSPGQRDGYTF
-	-	TRBV9	TRBJ2-1	TGTGCCAGCAGCCGTAGCGGCACAGGGGATGAGCAGTTCTTC	CASSRSGTGDEQFF
-	many	TRBV9	TRBJ2-4	TGTGCCAGCAGCGGGGCCAAAAACATTCAGTACTTC	CASSGAKNIQYF
TRBD1	few	TRBV20-1	TRBJ2-3	TGCAGTGCTAGAGATCCCTCCTCTCTCACAGGGGGTGGCACAGATACGCAGTATTTT	CSARDPSSLTGGGTDTQYF
TRBD2	many	TRBV20-1	TRBJ2-1	TGCAGTGCTAGGAGTTCCGGGACTAGCGGCGATGAGCAGTTCTTC	CSARSSGTSGDEQFF
TRBD2	once	TRBV7-9	TRBJ2-7	TGTGCCAGCAGCCCCGAGCGGGAGTTCTACAATGAGCAGTACTTC	CASSPEREFYNEQYF
-	-	TRBV12-3/TRBV12-4	TRBJ2-1	TGTGCCAGCAGTTTACAGCCGTTTGAGCAGTTCTTC	CASSLQPFEQFF
TRBD2	-	TRBV4-2	TRBJ2-1	TGTGCCAGCAGCCAAGTTACTAGCGGGAGTAACTATGAGCAGTTCTTC	CASSQVTSGSNYEQFF
-	-	TRBV20-1	TRBJ2-7	TGCAGTGCTAGAGTCTCGGGGAACGAGCAGTACTTC	CSARVSGNEQYF
TRBD1	-	TRBV11-1	TRBJ2-1	TGTGCCAGCAGCCGACAGGGTGTGGCTGAGCAGTTCTTC	CASSRQGVAEQFF
TRBD1	few	TRBV7-2	TRBJ1-2	TGTGCCAGCAGCTCCTCGTACAGGGGAATCTATGGCTACACCTTC	CASSSSYRGIYGYTF
TRBD2	-	TRBV20-1	TRBJ2-3	TGCAGTGCTAGGCCTGGACTAGCGGGAGAAAGGATTCACACAGATACGCAGTATTTT	CSARPGLAGERIHTDTQYF
TRBD1	-	TRBV6-1	TRBJ1-2	TGTGCCAGCAGAGGACAGGGAAACTATGGCTACACCTTC	CASRGQGNYGYTF
-	few	TRBV7-9	TRBJ1-1	TGTGCCAGTAGCGACACCTTGAACACTGAAGCTTTCTTT	CASSDTLNTEAFF
-	once	TRBV29-1	TRBJ1-2	TGCAGCGTAAACAACGTTTATGGCTACACCTTC	CSVNNVYGYTF
-	few	TRBV4-3	TRBJ2-5	TGCGCCAGCAGCCAAGGTCGGTGGGGGAGTGAGACCCAGTACTTC	CASSQGRWGSETQYF
TRBD1	few	TRBV6-2/TRBV6-3	TRBJ2-7	TGTGCCAGCAGTCCCCGGGACAGGGGGTCTACTGACTCCTACGAGCAGTACTTC	CASSPRDRGSTDSYEQYF
-	few	TRBV10-2	TRBJ1-2	TGCGCCAGCAGTGACGTGGGGTGGCTTGACTATGGCTACACCTTC	CASSDVGWLDYGYTF
TRBD1	-	TRBV28	TRBJ2-7	TGTGCCAGCAGTAATCCCGCCGGGACAGGGTCTTCCTACGAGCAGTACTTC	CASSNPAGTGSSYEQYF
-	-	TRBV29-1	TRBJ1-1	TGCAGCGACCTTGGAACTCACACTGAAGCTTTCTTT	CSDLGTHTEAFF
-	few	TRBV20-1	TRBJ1-2	TGCAGTGCTAGCCCGGCAGGGCAGGTGACCCATGGCTACACCTTC	CSASPAGQVTHGYTF
-	few	TRBV7-2	TRBJ1-5	TGTGCCAGCAGCTTAGCGAGGGACGCCCATCAGCCCCAGCATTTT	CASSLARDAHQPQHF
-	-	TRBV10-3	TRBJ1-1	TGTGCCATCAGTGACATAAGGAGAGACACTGAAGCTTTCTTT	CAISDIRRDTEAFF
-	few	TRBV4-1	TRBJ1-6	TGCGCCAGCAGCCAAGACGCGGGGGGTTATTCACCCCTCCACTTT	CASSQDAGGYSPLHF
-	-	TRBV7-9	TRBJ1-3	TGTGCCAGCAGCTTAGGGGGATTCACTGGAAACACCATATATTTT	CASSLGGFTGNTIYF
-	-	TRBV5-6	TRBJ2-1	TGTGCCAGCAGCTCCGATCCCAGCTCCGATGAGCAGTTCTTC	CASSSDPSSDEQFF
TRBD1	few	TRBV4-3	TRBJ1-2	TGCGCCAGCAGCCCTGACAGGGGGCTAGGTGACTACACCTTC	CASSPDRGLGDYTF
TRBD2	-	TRBV12-3/TRBV12-4	TRBJ2-1	TGTGCCAGCAGTATTAGCGGGGGGGCCTTCCCGCAGTTCTTC	CASSISGGAFPQFF
TRBD2	few	TRBV5-1	TRBJ2-3	TGCGCCAGCAGCCCCATAAGCGGGAGTGTGGCAGATACGCAGTATTTT	CASSPISGSVADTQYF
TRBD2	-	TRBV20-1	TRBJ2-1	TGCAGTGCTTTTAGCGGGGGGTACTCCTACAATGAGCAGTTCTTC	CSAFSGGYSYNEQFF
TRBD2	-	TRBV18	TRBJ2-1	TGTGCCAGCTCTACTCTGGGACTAGCGAATGAGCAGTTCTTC	CASSTLGLANEQFF
-	few	TRBV4-3	TRBJ1-1	TGCGCCAGCAGCCAAGAAGAGTCTAGCACTGAAGCTTTCTTT	CASSQEESSTEAFF
TRBD1	few	TRBV7-2	TRBJ1-2	TGTGCCAGCAGCTCTCTCTCGACAGGGATAGGCTACACCTTC	CASSSLSTGIGYTF
-	-	TRBV20-1	TRBJ2-1	TGCAGTGCTAGAGATCTGACAGGCAACAATGAGCAGTTCTTC	CSARDLTGNNEQFF